These 13 T cell receptor beta chains were sequenced from one sample in a study of patients and donors after allogeneic stem cell transplantation. TCRdb used MiXCR to reprocess the RT-PCR reads, holding one entry per CDR3 protein. The table lists 110,000 or so distinct CDR3 sequences, roughly 37% of them singletons. The sample was blood, either unsorted or a sorted T cell fraction (not recorded which). All receptors derive from a human donor who was either an allogeneic HSCT recipient or a stem cell or donor lymphocyte infusion donor (not recorded which). It is not recorded whose cells these are; they may come from a transplant donor.

The chain recombines TRBV5-1 with TRBJ1-1; TRBD1 agrees at 9 bases. Looked up from germline, CDR1 is SGHRS and CDR2 is YFSETQ. The V and J ends lost 6 bases and 6 bases, in that order; junction bases with no gene match: 6. This CDR3 spans 13 amino acids. CDR3 bases: TGCGCCAGCACCGGACAGGGGATTTCTGAAGCTTTCTTT. It codes for CASTGQGISEAFF.

A few counts support this clonotype. This chain connects TRBV6-6 to TRBJ2-7; D not certain. With 1 base removed from V and 7 bases from J, the gap between germline ends came to 5 bases. Germline V CDR1 and CDR2: MNHNY, SVGAGI (reference sequence). This CDR3 is built from 11 residues. Written as DNA, the CDR3 is TGTGCCAGCAGTTACTGGCTTGAGCAGTACTTC. Translated, it gives CASSYWLEQYF.

This clonotype was seen more than once but under ten times. This rearrangement joins TRBV4-3 to TRBJ2-5; tentative D call: TRBD1 (6 bases). This CDR3 spans 16 amino acids. The V gene lost 1 base and the J gene lost 5 bases, with 17 bases spanning the gap. The germline CDR1 and CDR2 sequences are LGHNA and YSLEER. The CDR3 region is CASSQGGPDRMETQYF. CDR3 in DNA: TGCGCCAGCAGCCAAGGGGGGCCGGATAGGATGGAGACCCAGTACTTC.

The rearrangement links TRBV10-3 to TRBJ2-1; TRBD1 aligns across 12 bases. The CDR3 sequence is 15 residues long. Germline CDR1 reads ENHRY; CDR2 reads SYGVKD. Unmatched junction bases numbered 9, after V lost 7 bases and J lost 8 bases. The chain's CDR3 is CAINSGTGGADEQFF. CDR3 nucleotides: TGTGCCATCAACTCCGGGACAGGGGGCGCGGATGAGCAGTTCTTC.

The chain combines TRBV11-2 with TRBJ2-3; D ambiguous. Germline values: CDR1 SGHAT, CDR2 FQNNGV. CDR3 length: 13 amino acids. V lost 6 bases and J lost 2, with 9 bases in between. CDR3 sequence: CASSTEFTDTQYF. CDR3 DNA: TGTGCCAGCAGTACCGAATTCACAGATACGCAGTATTTT.

The chain has TRBV12-3 or TRBV12-4 and TRBJ2-1; 9 bases are a match to TRBD1. V lost 2 bases to trimming and J lost 7 bases; unmatched junction nucleotides: 6. This CDR3 is 15 amino acids long. Here the CDR3 DNA reads TGTGCCAGCAGTTTACCGGACAGGGGCGGGAATGAGCAGTTCTTC. Protein sequence: CASSLPDRGGNEQFF.

V is TRBV5-1 and J is TRBJ1-4; a weak D match, TRBD1 (5 bases). This CDR3 is built from 13 residues. CDR1 and CDR2 (germline): SGHRS, YFSETQ. Deletions cut 4 bases from V and 4 bases from J, with 8 bases between. CDR3 in amino acids: CASSHDSNEKLFF. The CDR3 bases are TGCGCCAGCAGCCACGACAGTAATGAAAAACTGTTTTTT.

The genes are TRBV6-2 or TRBV6-3 and TRBJ2-4; 11 bases align to TRBD1. The CDR3 extends over 15 amino acids. V shed 7 bases, J shed 11 bases, and the junction held 13 bases outside the gene matches. Looked up from germline, CDR1 is MNHEY and CDR2 is SVGEGT. CDR3 protein: CASNSPRTGGVLQYF. CDR3 bases: TGTGCCAGCAATTCGCCTCGGACAGGGGGCGTACTTCAGTACTTC.

This clonotype was seen more than once but under ten times. This chain links TRBV4-2 with TRBJ2-5; D unclear. V was pared by 0 bases and J by 3 bases, with 5 bases between. Germline assignment: CDR1 LGHNA and CDR2 YNFKEQ. The CDR3 spans 13 residues. This CDR3 reads CASSQDWEETQYF. CDR3 nucleotides: TGTGCCAGCAGCCAAGATTGGGAAGAGACCCAGTACTTC.

The sample holds a few counts of this clonotype. The chain is built from TRBV7-2 and TRBJ1-2, with D perhaps TRBD1 (5 bases). Between the trimmed V and J ends, which lost 1 base and 4 bases, there was a span of 10 bases. Per the germline V gene, CDR1 is SGHTA and CDR2 is FQGNSA. This CDR3 is built from 14 residues. The CDR3 loop is CASSLVGEAYGYTF. As DNA, the CDR3 is TGTGCCAGCAGCTTAGTAGGGGAAGCCTATGGCTACACCTTC.

J is TRBJ1-1 and V is TRBV12-3 or TRBV12-4; no reliable D call. The CDR3 totals 13 residues. The V end lost 0 bases, the J end lost 5 bases, and 7 bases lay between the germline ends. The CDR3 DNA reads as TGTGCCAGCAGTTTAGCGCGGGAAACTGAAGCTTTCTTT. Translated: CASSLARETEAFF.

The chain links TRBV24-1 to TRBJ2-6; D gene unclear. Germline V gene sequence: CDR1 KGHDR, CDR2 SFDVKD. CDR3 length equals 16 residues. The V gene lost 4 bases and the J gene lost 4 bases, with 13 bases spanning the gap. As DNA, the CDR3 is TGTGCCACCAGTGACCCCCGACCTTCAGGGGCCAACGTCCTGACTTTC. It translates to CATSDPRPSGANVLTF.

This rearrangement joins TRBV4-3 to TRBJ2-1; TRBD2 matches 11 bases. CDR3 size: 17 residues. After removal of 6 bases from V and 0 bases from J, the junction contained 7 bases not matched to a gene. Germline values: CDR1 LGHNA, CDR2 YSLEER. The CDR3 protein is CASRQGLAESSYNEQFF. DNA for the CDR3: TGCGCCAGCAGACAGGGACTAGCGGAGAGCTCCTACAATGAGCAGTTCTTC.